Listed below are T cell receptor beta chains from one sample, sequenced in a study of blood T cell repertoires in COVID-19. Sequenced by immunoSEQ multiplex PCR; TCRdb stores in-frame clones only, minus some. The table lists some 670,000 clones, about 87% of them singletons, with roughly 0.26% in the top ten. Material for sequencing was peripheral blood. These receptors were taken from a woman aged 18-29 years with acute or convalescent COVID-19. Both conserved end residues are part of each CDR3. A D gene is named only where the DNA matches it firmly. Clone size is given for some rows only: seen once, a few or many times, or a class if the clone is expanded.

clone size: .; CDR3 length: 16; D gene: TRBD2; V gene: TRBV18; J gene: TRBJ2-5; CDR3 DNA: TGTGCCAGCTCCCCCCTAATAGCGGGGCCAGGGGAGACCCAGTACTTC; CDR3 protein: CASSPLIAGPGETQYF
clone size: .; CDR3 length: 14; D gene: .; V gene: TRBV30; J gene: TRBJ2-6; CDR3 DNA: TGTGCCTGGGGACAGAGCTCTGGGGCCAACGTCCTGACTTTC; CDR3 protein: CAWGQSSGANVLTF
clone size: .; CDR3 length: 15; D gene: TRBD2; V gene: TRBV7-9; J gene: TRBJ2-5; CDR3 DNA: TGTGCCAGCAGCTTAGGAGGCGGGGGACAAGAGACCCAGTACTTC; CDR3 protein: CASSLGGGGQETQYF
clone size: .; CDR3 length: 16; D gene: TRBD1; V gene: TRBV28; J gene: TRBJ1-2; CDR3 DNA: TGTGCCAGCAGTTTATTACCAGGGGGCTTCTTCTATGGCTACACCTTC; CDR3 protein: CASSLLPGGFFYGYTF
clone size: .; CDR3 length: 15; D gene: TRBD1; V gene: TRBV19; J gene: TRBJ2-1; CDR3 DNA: TGTGCCAGTAGTGTCGGGACAGGGGTCCACAATGAGCAGTTCTTC; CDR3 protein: CASSVGTGVHNEQFF
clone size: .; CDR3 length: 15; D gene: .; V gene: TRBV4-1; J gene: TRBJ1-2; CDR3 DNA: TGCGCCAGCAGCCAAGATTTAGGACAGCCCTATGGCTACACCTTC; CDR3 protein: CASSQDLGQPYGYTF
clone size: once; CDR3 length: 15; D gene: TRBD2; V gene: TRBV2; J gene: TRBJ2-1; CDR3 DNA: TGTGCCAGCAGTCGTTGGGGGGGTTCCTACAATGAGCAGTTCTTC; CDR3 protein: CASSRWGGSYNEQFF
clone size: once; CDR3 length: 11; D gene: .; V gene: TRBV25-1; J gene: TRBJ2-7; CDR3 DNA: TGTGCCAGCAGTGAACTAGGCGAGCAGTACTTC; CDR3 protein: CASSELGEQYF
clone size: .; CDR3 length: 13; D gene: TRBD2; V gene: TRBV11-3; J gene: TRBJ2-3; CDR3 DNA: TGTGCCAGTAGCGGGGCCGTCACAGATACGCAGTATTTT; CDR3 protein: CASSGAVTDTQYF
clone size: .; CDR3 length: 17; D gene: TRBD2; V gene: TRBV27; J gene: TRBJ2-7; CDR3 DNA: TGTGCCAGCAGTCCAAGCGGCCTAGCGGGGACTTCCTACGAGCAGTACTTC; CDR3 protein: CASSPSGLAGTSYEQYF
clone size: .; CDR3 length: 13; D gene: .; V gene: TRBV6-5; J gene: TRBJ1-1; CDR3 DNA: TGTGCCAGCAGTTACTCGGGGGGGACGGGAGCTTTCTTT; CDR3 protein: CASSYSGGTGAFF
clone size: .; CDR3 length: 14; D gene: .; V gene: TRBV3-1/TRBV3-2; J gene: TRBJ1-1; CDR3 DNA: TGTGCCAGCAGCAAAAGGGGTCCGGGCACTGAAGCTTTCTTT; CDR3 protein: CASSKRGPGTEAFF
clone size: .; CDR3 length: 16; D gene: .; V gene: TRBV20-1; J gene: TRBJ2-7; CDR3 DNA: TGCAGTGCCAGTAGAGGACTACCATCGAGCTCCTACGAGCAGTACTTC; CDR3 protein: CSASRGLPSSSYEQYF
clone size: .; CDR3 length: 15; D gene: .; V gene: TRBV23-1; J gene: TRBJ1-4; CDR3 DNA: TGCGCCAGCAGTCAAAGAGACACCACTAATGAAAAACTGTTTTTT; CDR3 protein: CASSQRDTTNEKLFF
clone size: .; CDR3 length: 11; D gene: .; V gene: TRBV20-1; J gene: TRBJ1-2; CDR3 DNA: TGCAGTGCTAGCTATGTTTCAAGCTACACCTTC; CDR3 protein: CSASYVSSYTF
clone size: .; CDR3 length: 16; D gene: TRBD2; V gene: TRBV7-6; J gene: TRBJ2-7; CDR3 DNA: TGTGCCAGCAGCTTAAATCGAGCGGGGCCTCTATACGAGCAGTACTTC; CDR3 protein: CASSLNRAGPLYEQYF
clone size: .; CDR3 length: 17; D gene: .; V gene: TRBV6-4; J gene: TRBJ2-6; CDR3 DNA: TGTGCCAGCAGTGACTCGAGTCAGGACTCTGGGGCCAACGTCCTGACTTTC; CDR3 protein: CASSDSSQDSGANVLTF
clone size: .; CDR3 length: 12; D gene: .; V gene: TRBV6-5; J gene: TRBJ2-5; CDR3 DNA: TGTGCCAGCAGGGGGGGAAAGAAGACCCAGTACTTC; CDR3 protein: CASRGGKKTQYF
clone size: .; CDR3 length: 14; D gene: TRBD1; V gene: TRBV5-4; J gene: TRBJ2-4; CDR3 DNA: TGTGCCAGCAGCTCCCCGACAGGGGGGAACATTCAGTACTTC; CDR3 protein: CASSSPTGGNIQYF
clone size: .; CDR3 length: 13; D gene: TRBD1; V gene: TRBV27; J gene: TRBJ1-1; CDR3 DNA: TGTGCCAGCAGACCTCAGGGGGCAACTGAAGCTTTCTTT; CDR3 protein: CASRPQGATEAFF
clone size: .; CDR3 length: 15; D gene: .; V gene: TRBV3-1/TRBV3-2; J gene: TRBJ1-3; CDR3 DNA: TGTGCCAGCAGCCCGAGGGCCCTCTCTGGAAACACCATATATTTT; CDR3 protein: CASSPRALSGNTIYF
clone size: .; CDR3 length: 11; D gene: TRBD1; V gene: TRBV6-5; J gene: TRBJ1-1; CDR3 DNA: TGTGCCAGCAGTAGGGACAGTGAAGCTTTCTTT; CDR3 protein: CASSRDSEAFF
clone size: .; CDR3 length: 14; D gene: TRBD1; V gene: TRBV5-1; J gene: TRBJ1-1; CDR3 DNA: TGCGCCAGCAGCCGCGGACAGGATATTGGTGAAGCTTTCTTT; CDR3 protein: CASSRGQDIGEAFF
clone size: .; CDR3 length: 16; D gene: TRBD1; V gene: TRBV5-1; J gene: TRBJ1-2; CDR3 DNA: TGCGCCAGCAGCCGAGGACAGGGGGCAGTAGTGGAAGGCTACACCTTC; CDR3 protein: CASSRGQGAVVEGYTF
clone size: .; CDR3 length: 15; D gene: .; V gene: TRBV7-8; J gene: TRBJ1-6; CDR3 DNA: TGTGCCAGCAGCTCCCATGACTTTCCAGGGCGAGACCTCCACTTT; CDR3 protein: CASSSHDFPGRDLHF
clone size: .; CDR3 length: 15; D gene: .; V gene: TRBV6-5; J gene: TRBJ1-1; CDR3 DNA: TGTGCCAGCAGTTACCTAAGACAGAGGAACACTGAAGCTTTCTTT; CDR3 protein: CASSYLRQRNTEAFF
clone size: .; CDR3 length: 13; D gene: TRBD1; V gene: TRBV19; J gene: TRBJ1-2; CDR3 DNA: TGTGCCAGTAGTATTCAGGGGGCTTTTGGCTACACCTTC; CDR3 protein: CASSIQGAFGYTF
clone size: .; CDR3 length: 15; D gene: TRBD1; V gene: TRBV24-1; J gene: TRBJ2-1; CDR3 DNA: TGTGCCACCAGTGATCCCGGGACAGGGTACAATGAGCAGTTCTTC; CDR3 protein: CATSDPGTGYNEQFF
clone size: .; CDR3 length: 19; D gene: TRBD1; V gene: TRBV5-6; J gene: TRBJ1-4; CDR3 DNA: TGTGCCAGCAGCGTCGAATTTGGGGACAGTGAGACCAACCATGAAAAACTGTTTTTT; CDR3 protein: CASSVEFGDSETNHEKLFF
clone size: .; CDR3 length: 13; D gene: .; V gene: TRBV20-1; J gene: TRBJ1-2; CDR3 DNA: TGCAGTGCTAGTATGGGGCCCGGCTATGGCTACACCTTC; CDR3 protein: CSASMGPGYGYTF
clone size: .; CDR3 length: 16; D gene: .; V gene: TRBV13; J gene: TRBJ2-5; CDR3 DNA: TGTGCCAGCAGCTCAAGGGACACCCCGATGCAAGAGACCCAGTACTTC; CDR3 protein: CASSSRDTPMQETQYF
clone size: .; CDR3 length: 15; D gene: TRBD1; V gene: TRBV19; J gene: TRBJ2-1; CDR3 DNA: TGTGCCAGTAGGGGACAGGGGGTCGCCTACAATGAGCAGTTCTTC; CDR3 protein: CASRGQGVAYNEQFF
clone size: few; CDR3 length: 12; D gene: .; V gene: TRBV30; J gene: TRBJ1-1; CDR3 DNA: TGTGCCTGGATTTTCGCCAGGGGTGAAGCTTTCTTT; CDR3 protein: CAWIFARGEAFF
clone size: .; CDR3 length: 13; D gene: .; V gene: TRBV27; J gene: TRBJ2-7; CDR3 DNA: TGTGCCAGCAGTTCCGGAACAGGGAACGAGCAGTACTTC; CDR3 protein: CASSSGTGNEQYF
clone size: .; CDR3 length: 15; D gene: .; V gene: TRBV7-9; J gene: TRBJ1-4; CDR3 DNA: TGTGCCAGCAGCCCCAGGGGAGCAACTAATGAAAAACTGTTTTTT; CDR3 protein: CASSPRGATNEKLFF
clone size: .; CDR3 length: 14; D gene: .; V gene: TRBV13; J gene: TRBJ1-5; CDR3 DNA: TGTGCCAGCAGCTTAGCGGGAGGCACTCAGCCCCAGCATTTT; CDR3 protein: CASSLAGGTQPQHF
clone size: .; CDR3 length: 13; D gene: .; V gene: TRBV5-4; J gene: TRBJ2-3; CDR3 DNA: TGTGCCAGCCAACGGGGTGGCACAGATACGCAGTATTTT; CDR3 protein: CASQRGGTDTQYF
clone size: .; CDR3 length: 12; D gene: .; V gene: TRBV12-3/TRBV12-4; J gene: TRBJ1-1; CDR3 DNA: TGTGCCAGCATTCTGAAGGGGGCTGAAGCTTTCTTT; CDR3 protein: CASILKGAEAFF
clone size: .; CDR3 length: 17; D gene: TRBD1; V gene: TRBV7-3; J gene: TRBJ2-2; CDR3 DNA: TGTGCCAGCAGCAGAGGGACAGGGGGCCTCATGGGCGGGGAGCTGTTTTTT; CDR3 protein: CASSRGTGGLMGGELFF
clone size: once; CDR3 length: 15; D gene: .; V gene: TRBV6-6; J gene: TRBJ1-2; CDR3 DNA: TGTGCCAGCAGTTACTCGCTCGATCGGGGGGATGGCTACACCTTC; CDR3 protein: CASSYSLDRGDGYTF
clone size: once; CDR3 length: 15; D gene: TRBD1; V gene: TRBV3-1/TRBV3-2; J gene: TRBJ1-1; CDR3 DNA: TGTGCCAGCAGCCGACAGGGTTTAGGGAACACTGAAGCTTTCTTT; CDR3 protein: CASSRQGLGNTEAFF
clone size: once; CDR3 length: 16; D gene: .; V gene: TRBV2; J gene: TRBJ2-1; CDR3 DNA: TGTGCCAGCAGTGACGCGGGGCGGACCTCCTACAATGAGCAGTTCTTC; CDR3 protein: CASSDAGRTSYNEQFF
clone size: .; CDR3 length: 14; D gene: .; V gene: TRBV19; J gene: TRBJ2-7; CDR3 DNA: TGTGCCAGTAGTCTTTTCGGGGGTTACTACGAGCAGTACTTC; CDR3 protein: CASSLFGGYYEQYF
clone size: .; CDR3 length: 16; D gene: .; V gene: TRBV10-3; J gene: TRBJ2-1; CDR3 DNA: TGTGCCATCAGTGAGATAGGTAGAGGGCTCTACAATGAGCAGTTCTTC; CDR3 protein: CAISEIGRGLYNEQFF
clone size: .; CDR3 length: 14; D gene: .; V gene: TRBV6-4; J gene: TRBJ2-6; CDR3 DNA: TGTGCCAGCAGCCCCCAATCTGGGGCCAACGTCCTGACTTTC; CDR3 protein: CASSPQSGANVLTF
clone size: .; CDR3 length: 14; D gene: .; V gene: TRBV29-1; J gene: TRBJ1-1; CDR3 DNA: TGCAGCGTTGAAACCGGGACACAGAACACTGAAGCTTTCTTT; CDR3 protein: CSVETGTQNTEAFF
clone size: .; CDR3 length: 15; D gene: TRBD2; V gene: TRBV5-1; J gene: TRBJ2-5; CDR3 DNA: TGCGCCAGCAGGACTAGCGGGGGGTACCAAGAGACCCAGTACTTC; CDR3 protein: CASRTSGGYQETQYF
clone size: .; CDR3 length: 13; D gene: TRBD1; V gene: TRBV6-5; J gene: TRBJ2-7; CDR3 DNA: TGTGCCAGCACTAGGGACAGATCCTACGAGCAGTACTTC; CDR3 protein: CASTRDRSYEQYF
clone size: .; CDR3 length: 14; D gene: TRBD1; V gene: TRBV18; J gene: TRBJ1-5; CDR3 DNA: TGTGCCAGCTCGCCCGGGACAGGGAATCAGCCCCAGCATTTT; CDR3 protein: CASSPGTGNQPQHF
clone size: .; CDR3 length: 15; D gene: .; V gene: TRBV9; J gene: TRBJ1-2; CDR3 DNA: TGTGCCAGCAGCGTAGGGCCGGACTCCTACTATGGCTACACCTTC; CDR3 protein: CASSVGPDSYYGYTF